These T cell receptor beta chains were read from a single sample in a study of monozygotic twins with inflammatory bowel disease. Using the 5' RACE reads, TCRdb records one entry per CDR3 protein without DNA. This table lists 300,000 to 450,000 distinct CDR3 sequences. The sample was blood. Receptors were obtained from a human donor with ulcerative colitis or Crohn's disease, or a healthy co-twin of an affected twin (not recorded which). Both conserved end residues are part of each CDR3. The order of the fields is V gene, J gene, CDR3 length, CDR3 protein.

V: TRBV4-2; J: TRBJ2-2; length: 20; CDR3: CASSQWLGLAGGTNTGELFF
V: TRBV20-1; J: TRBJ1-1; length: 14; CDR3: CSAPTAGRFSEAFF
V: TRBV30; J: TRBJ2-1; length: 14; CDR3: CAWTLRMGYNEQFF
V: TRBV25-1; J: TRBJ2-5; length: 14; CDR3: CASSAASGVETQYF
V: TRBV6-1; J: TRBJ2-2; length: 15; CDR3: CASRRGGPNTGELFF
V: TRBV20-1; J: TRBJ2-7; length: 12; CDR3: CSAPKGIHEQYF
V: TRBV7-3; J: TRBJ2-7; length: 15; CDR3: CASSLQSGFNYEQYF
V: TRBV7-9; J: TRBJ2-3; length: 15; CDR3: CASSLKDTLTDTQYF
V: TRBV2; J: TRBJ2-1; length: 14; CDR3: CASRKQGKYNEQFF
V: TRBV18; J: TRBJ1-2; length: 15; CDR3: CASSPRDGSNYGYTF